This T cell receptor (beta chain) was retrieved from a study of cytotoxic CD8 clonotypes in ibrutinib-treated CLL. Study-level background: After a median of about six years, around 15 patients stayed remitted and roughly 12 progressed; responses had been partial in around 25 and complete in 2.

The germline V gene has CDR1 MGHRA and CDR2 YSYEKL. Trimming shortened V by 1 base and J by 3 bases, and 10 bases separated the two germline ends. The CDR3 has 15 residues. Method: immunoSEQ multiplex PCR; TCRdb's copy keeps in-frame clones and lacks some. The sample carries some 350,000 clones, 67% recorded once. Broader study findings: Rising at ibrutinib response, clonality subsequently fell back toward baseline at progression.

Cryopreserved PBMCs supplied around 1.8 micrograms of genomic DNA for TCR beta libraries. Notes on this clone: No antigen is known for it.

This chain uses TRBV4-1 with TRBJ1-5, with a tentative D call TRBD1 (5 bases). The source is a human donor with chronic lymphocytic leukemia. Sequenced material: PBMCs, taken after 36 months of ibrutinib treatment. The CDR3 DNA reads as TGCGCCAGCAGCCAAGGGCAGGGTTACAATCAGCCCCAGCATTTT. Its protein is CASSQGQGYNQPQHF.